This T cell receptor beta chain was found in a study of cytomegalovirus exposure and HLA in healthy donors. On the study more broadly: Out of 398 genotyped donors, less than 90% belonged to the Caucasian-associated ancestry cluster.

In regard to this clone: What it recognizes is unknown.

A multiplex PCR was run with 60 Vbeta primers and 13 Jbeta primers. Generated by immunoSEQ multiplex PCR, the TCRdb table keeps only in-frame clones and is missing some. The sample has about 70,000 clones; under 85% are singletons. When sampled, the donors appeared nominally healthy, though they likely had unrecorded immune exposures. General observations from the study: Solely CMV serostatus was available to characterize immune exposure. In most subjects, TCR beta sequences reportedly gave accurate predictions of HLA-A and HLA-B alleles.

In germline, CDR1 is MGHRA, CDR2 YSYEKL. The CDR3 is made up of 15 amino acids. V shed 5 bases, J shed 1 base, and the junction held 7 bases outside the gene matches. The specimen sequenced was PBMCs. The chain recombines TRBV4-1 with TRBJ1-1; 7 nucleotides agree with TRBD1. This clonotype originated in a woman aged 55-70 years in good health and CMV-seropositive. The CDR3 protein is CASSGVDRANTEAFF. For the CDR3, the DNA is TGCGCCAGCAGCGGGGTCGACAGGGCGAACACTGAAGCTTTCTTT.